This T cell receptor beta chain was found in a study of blood T cell repertoires in COVID-19. Study-wide background: Some COVID-19 samples were acute and others convalescent; all came from the United States, Italy and Spain.

CDR1 and CDR2 from the germline V gene are ENHRY and SYGVKD. J was trimmed by 2 bases and V by 11 bases; bases with no gene match: 10. The CDR3 consists of 14 residues. Original methodology: Quantification of nucleated cells was approximated via reference gene primer amplification. Assay: immunoSEQ multiplex PCR; the TCRdb copy retains only in-frame clones and omits some. V, J and clone size derive from that table, while D and trimming were established from the DNA sequence. The profile covers approximately 170,000 clones, with 90% appearing a single time and 15% to 20% taken by the ten largest. The genes are TRBV10-3 and TRBJ2-3; 7 nucleotides agree with TRBD2. This receptor was identified in a man in his sixties with active or convalescent COVID-19. Source material: peripheral blood. This CDR3 reads CAAGVKQNTDTQYF. CDR3 DNA sequence: TGTGCCGCGGGGGTTAAACAAAACACAGATACGCAGTATTTT.